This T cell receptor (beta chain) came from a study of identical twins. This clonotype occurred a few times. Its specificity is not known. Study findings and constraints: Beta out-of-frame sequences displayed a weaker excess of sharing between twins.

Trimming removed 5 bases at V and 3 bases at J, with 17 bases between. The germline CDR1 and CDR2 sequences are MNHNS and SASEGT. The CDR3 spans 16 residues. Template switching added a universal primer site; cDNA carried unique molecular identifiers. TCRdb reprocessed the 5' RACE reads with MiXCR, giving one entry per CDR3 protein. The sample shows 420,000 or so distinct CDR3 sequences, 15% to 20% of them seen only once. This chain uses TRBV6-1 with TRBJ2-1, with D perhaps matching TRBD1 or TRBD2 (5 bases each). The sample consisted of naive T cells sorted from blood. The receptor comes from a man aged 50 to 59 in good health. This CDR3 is CASSRDVEAGYNEQFF. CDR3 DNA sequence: TGTGCCAGCAGTCGGGACGTGGAGGCCGGCTACAATGAGCAGTTCTTC.